One T cell receptor (beta chain) is described in this entry. Some clones are missing from TCRdb's copy, which holds only in-frame ones; the method was immunoSEQ multiplex PCR. The data hold some 81,000 clones, with roughly 87% observed a single time. The sample comes from a study of OX40 agonist ivuxolimab in advanced cancers. Germline lookup yields CDR1 MNHNY and CDR2 SVGAGI (reference sequence). V lost 8 bases and J lost 5; bases outside the gene matches: 7. The CDR3 has 14 amino acids. The sequencing here drew on CD4+ or CD8+ T cells sorted from blood, taken in a trial of the OX40 agonist ivuxolimab. This sequence joins TRBV6-6 and TRBJ2-2; 8 bases map to TRBD1. The source of this sequence is an adult with an advanced solid tumor such as melanoma, head and neck, liver or kidney cancer. CDR3 sequence reads: CASGDRGETGELFF. The CDR3 nucleotides read TGTGCCAGCGGAGACAGGGGCGAAACCGGGGAGCTGTTTTTT.